This is a list of T cell receptor beta chains from one sample in a study of CD8 T cells in Susac syndrome. One entry per CDR3 protein results from TCRdb running MiXCR on the immunoSEQ multiplex PCR reads. In the table there are about 180,000 distinct CDR3 sequences, about 93% of which are singletons. The specimen was CD4+ T cells from PBMCs. Source of these receptors: a human donor with Susac syndrome. The CDR3 runs from the conserved cysteine through the conserved F or W. A D gene is named only where the DNA matches it firmly. Size tells how often a clone was seen (once, few, many) or the class of an expanded clone, and some rows leave it out.

cdr3_nt | cdr3_aa | v_call | clone_size | j_call | d_call
TGCAGTGCTAGTGGGGGAACGGGACAGGAGAACACTGAAGCTTTCTTT | CSASGGTGQENTEAFF | TRBV20-1 | NA | TRBJ1-1 | TRBD1
TGTGCCAGCAGCTTAGAGTATAACCAGGGGCGGCACAATGAGCAGTTCTTC | CASSLEYNQGRHNEQFF | TRBV13 | NA | TRBJ2-1 | NA
TGTGCCAGCAGCTTAGGAGGGGCAGGTCATTATTCACCCCTCCACTTT | CASSLGGAGHYSPLHF | TRBV7-9 | NA | TRBJ1-6 | NA
TGTGCCAGCAGCTCAGTCCAGGGGGGAGGCTACACCTTC | CASSSVQGGGYTF | TRBV11-2 | NA | TRBJ1-2 | TRBD1
TGCGCCAGCAGCTTGACAGGGGGCCGGCGGGCTGAAGCTTTCTTT | CASSLTGGRRAEAFF | TRBV5-1 | NA | TRBJ1-1 | TRBD1
TGTGCCAGCAGCCCCGGGGGCAGGCGGGGGTTGAACACTGAAGCTTTCTTT | CASSPGGRRGLNTEAFF | TRBV7-2 | once | TRBJ1-1 | NA
TGTGCCAGCAGTTTAGTGGACGGAGGAATGAACACTGAAGCTTTCTTT | CASSLVDGGMNTEAFF | TRBV12-3/TRBV12-4 | NA | TRBJ1-1 | NA
TGCGCCAGCAGCTTGTCGGCCGGGGCAGGTGGTGGAAACACCATATATTTT | CASSLSAGAGGGNTIYF | TRBV5-1 | NA | TRBJ1-3 | NA
TGTGCCAGCAGTTCCCCTGGGACATCCCAAGAGACCCAGTACTTC | CASSSPGTSQETQYF | TRBV28 | NA | TRBJ2-5 | NA
TGTGCCAGCAGCGCCTGGACAGGGAGAAACTATGGCTACACCTTC | CASSAWTGRNYGYTF | TRBV9 | NA | TRBJ1-2 | TRBD1
TGTGCCAGCAGCTTAGGGAGCACTCACACCGGGGAGCTGTTTTTT | CASSLGSTHTGELFF | TRBV11-3 | NA | TRBJ2-2 | NA
TGTGCCAGCAGTGAATATCACAGGGGGCGAACGGAGACCCAGTACTTC | CASSEYHRGRTETQYF | TRBV6-1 | NA | TRBJ2-5 | TRBD1
TGTGCCAGCTCACCACCGGGACTCAAAGAGACCCAGTACTTC | CASSPPGLKETQYF | TRBV18 | NA | TRBJ2-5 | NA
TGCAGTGCTAGGGACGCCTATAATTCACCCCTCCACTTT | CSARDAYNSPLHF | TRBV20-1 | once | TRBJ1-6 | NA
TGTACCAGCAGCCCCGGTAGCGTGTTTTTT | CTSSPGSVFF | TRBV5-6 | NA | TRBJ1-4 | NA